The 24 T cell receptor beta chains presented below share a single source sample, sequenced in a study of T cells expressing NK-cell markers. TCRdb reprocessed the 5' RACE reads, with one entry per CDR3 protein and no DNA. This sample contains about 380,000 distinct CDR3 sequences. Material: blood T cells: a sorted CD56 or NKG2C T cell subset, CD4+ or CD8+ T cells, or bulk PBMC T cells (not recorded which). Every receptor here comes from a man aged 18 to 70 in good health.

J is TRBJ2-2 and V is TRBV6-5; there is no DNA to check the TCRdb D call of TRBD2. The CDR3 is 17 residues long. In germline, CDR1 is MNHEY, CDR2 SVGAGI. The CDR3 sequence: CASSLLAGGPGTGELFF.

CDR3 region: CASKSPREYEQYF. J is TRBJ2-7 and V is TRBV5-1; the TCRdb D gene call, TRBD1, has no DNA to confirm it. The germline V gene has CDR1 SGHRS and CDR2 YFSETQ. The CDR3 runs 13 residues.

The chain has TRBV11-1 and TRBJ1-1; without DNA, the TCRdb call of TRBD1 cannot be checked. This CDR3 has 15 residues. In germline, CDR1 is SGHAT, CDR2 FQDESV (reference sequence). CDR3: CASSRQTGGNTEAFF.

The genes are TRBV12-3 or TRBV12-4 and TRBJ2-1. The CDR3 is 13 amino acids. Here the CDR3 reads CASTNLGRYEQFF.

This sequence joins TRBV13 and TRBJ2-1; TCRdb names TRBD2, which stays unverified in the absence of DNA. Germline loops: CDR1 PRHDT, CDR2 FYEKMQ (reference sequence). The CDR3 runs 14 residues. CDR3 sequence reads: CASSPRTSGSQQFF.

This sequence joins TRBV6-1 and TRBJ1-5. The CDR3 sequence is 13 residues long. The V gene's germline CDR1 is MNHNS and CDR2 SASEGT. The CDR3 spells CASSGRLNQPQHF.

The chain recombines TRBV12-3 or TRBV12-4 with TRBJ1-6; the TCRdb D gene call, TRBD1, has no DNA to confirm it. The CDR3 runs to 14 residues. CDR3 sequence reads: CASSPDSYNSPLHF.

The V call is TRBV11-2, the J call TRBJ1-1. From germline, CDR1 is SGHAT and CDR2 FQNNGV. The CDR3 covers 15 residues. This CDR3 reads CASSIQAQKNTEAFF. The whole variable domain, remainder taken from reference TRBV11-2 and TRBJ1-1, is EAGVAQSPRYKIIEKRQSVAFWCNPISGHATLYWYQQILGQGPKLLIQFQNNGVVDDSQLPKDRFSAERLKGVDSTLKIQPAKLEDSAVYLCASSIQAQKNTEAFFGQGTRLTVV.

CDR3 loop: CASSAQAGTQYF. This chain uses TRBV19 with TRBJ2-3. Germline CDR1 is LNHDA and CDR2 is SQIVND (reference sequence). This CDR3 contains 12 residues. Supplemented by reference TRBV19 and TRBJ2-3, the full variable domain reads DGGITQSPKYLFRKEGQNVTLSCEQNLNHDAMYWYRQDPGQGLRLIYYSQIVNDFQKGDIAEGYSVSREKKESFPLTVTSAQKNPTAFYLCASSAQAGTQYFGPGTRLTVL.

The chain uses TRBV18 and TRBJ2-5. Germline V gene data show CDR1 as KGHSH and CDR2 as LQKENI. The CDR3 runs 17 residues. The CDR3 loop is CASSPLGGRPSKETQYF.

The J gene is TRBJ2-5, the V gene TRBV7-2; no DNA is available, so the TRBD1 call from TCRdb remains unchecked. From germline, CDR1 is SGHTA and CDR2 FQGNSA. The CDR3 runs 15 residues. The CDR3 loop is CASSTQGGGAGAQYF.

This chain joins TRBV20-1 and TRBJ2-4. Germline lookup yields CDR1 DFQATT and CDR2 SNEGSKA (reference sequence). This CDR3 is 13 amino acids long. The CDR3 reads CSASTPIKNIQYF.

The V and J genes are TRBV12-3 or TRBV12-4 and TRBJ2-3; TCRdb picks TRBD2, but there is no DNA to check that call. CDR3 length equals 16 residues. CDR3 sequence reads: CASSTTSGGQQDTQYF.

The gene calls are TRBV5-1 and TRBJ1-1; the D gene TCRdb calls, TRBD1, cannot be checked with no DNA. Germline V gives CDR1 SGHRS, CDR2 YFSETQ. CDR3 size: 15 residues. The CDR3 reads CASAPGRNMNTEAFF.

The CDR3 sequence: CASSPGTGDIQYF. The chain uses TRBV5-6 and TRBJ2-4; the TCRdb D gene call, TRBD1, has no DNA to confirm it. CDR3 size: 13 residues. Germline V gene data show CDR1 as SGHDT and CDR2 as YYEEEE.

The CDR3 protein is CAWGTGGWQPQHF. The V gene is TRBV30, the J gene TRBJ1-5; the TRBD1 assignment by TCRdb is unverifiable without DNA. Per germline, CDR1 GTSNPN and CDR2 SVGIG (reference sequence). This CDR3 is built from 13 residues.

This rearrangement joins TRBV6-1 to TRBJ1-3; TCRdb returns TRBD1, unconfirmable since there is no DNA. The germline CDR1 and CDR2 sequences are MNHNS and SASEGT. This CDR3 spans 14 amino acids. This chain's CDR3 is CASNRQGTGNTIYF.

The rearrangement joins TRBV6-5 to TRBJ2-3; TCRdb's D gene call, TRBD2, goes unchecked for lack of DNA. Germline lookup yields CDR1 MNHEY and CDR2 SVGAGI. The CDR3 covers 16 residues. CDR3 sequence reads: CASSYRTSALTDTQYF.

This sequence joins TRBV18 and TRBJ2-1; TCRdb reports TRBD2, a call that lacks DNA to check it against. CDR1 and CDR2 from the germline V gene are KGHSH and LQKENI. The CDR3 consists of 15 residues. CDR3 region: CASSPNLPSYNEQFF.

The V and J genes are TRBV2 and TRBJ1-6; TCRdb's D call, TRBD1, is unchecked because there is no DNA. Germline CDR1 and CDR2: SNHLY and FYNNEI. The CDR3 consists of 17 residues. The chain's CDR3 is CASRDDKGARGNSPLHF.

The rearrangement joins TRBV7-2 to TRBJ2-2; TCRdb lists TRBD2, though no DNA is available to test this call. Germline V gives CDR1 SGHTA, CDR2 FQGNSA. The CDR3 extends over 16 amino acids. This CDR3 is CASSTSGRTNTGELFF.

The V and J genes are TRBV5-1 and TRBJ1-6; TCRdb indicates TRBD1, and absent DNA this call remains unverified. The CDR3 covers 16 residues. Germline V gene data show CDR1 as SGHRS and CDR2 as YFSETQ. CDR3 region: CASSLEGQGIGSPLHF.

The chain joins TRBV12-3 or TRBV12-4 to TRBJ2-1; no DNA is available, so the TRBD2 call from TCRdb remains unchecked. The CDR3 loop spans 15 amino acids. CDR3 amino acids: CASTNLAGGPNEQFF.

The chain combines TRBV18 with TRBJ1-1; the D call from TCRdb, TRBD1, cannot be confirmed without DNA. The CDR3 has 16 amino acids. Germline-derived CDR1 and CDR2 are KGHSH and LQKENI. The CDR3 protein is CASSPPRGTLNTEAFF.